This note documents a single T cell receptor (beta chain) sequence. Its antigen is unknown. An Oncomine TCR Beta short-read assay was used to sequence the DNA from cultured CD4+ T cells. Using its own MiXCR run on the PCR reads, TCRdb lists one record per CDR3 protein. The sample consists of about 15,000 distinct CDR3 sequences, about three quarters of them appearing once. This entry comes from a study of vaccination and CD4 T cells after COVID-19. Findings of the study overall: Spike mono-reactive status applied to 304 of 307 vaccine-specific clones in convalescent patients. Relatively few convalescent patients and no early post-infection timepoints were analyzed.

Treatment indicated: roughly nine-day PBMC culture with coronavirus spike peptide pools or control peptides (ViraFEST assay). Peptide pool stimulation in ViraFEST expanded antigen-specific T cells, whose TCRs were then sequenced. Negative selection yielded CD4+ T cells from day-10 cultures. The CDR3 runs to 15 residues. Germline CDR1 reads KGHDR; CDR2 reads SFDVKD. The V segment lost 3 bases and the J segment 5 bases; nucleotides outside the gene matches: 8. The sequence was obtained from a human donor who had recovered from COVID-19. The material sequenced was CD4+ T cells from blood, cultured in vitro. V is TRBV24-1 and J is TRBJ2-5; 7 bases match TRBD2. CDR3 loop: CATSDRAGVGETQYF. The CDR3, as DNA: TGTGCCACCAGTGATCGGGCGGGAGTTGGTGAGACCCAGTACTTC.